This TCR beta chain was identified in a study of blood T cell repertoires in COVID-19. Study context: COVID-19 samples from acute and convalescent phases originated in the United States, Italy and Spain. The analysed material was cDNA or gDNA that came from T cells, B-cell-depleted T cells, or PBMCs.

Germline trimming cut 8 bases from V and 9 bases from J; bases unmatched to any gene: 24. The CDR3 spans 18 residues. Germline V gene data show CDR1 as SGHTA and CDR2 as FQGNSA. Original methodology: Nucleated cell counts were estimated from reference gene primer amplification. Clones were read by immunoSEQ multiplex PCR, and TCRdb kept only the in-frame ones, dropping some. For V, J and clone size, that table is used; D and trimming come from the DNA. The sample shows some 270,000 clones, roughly 90% of them seen only once. The TCR comes from a man in his forties or fifties with acute or convalescent COVID-19. The rearrangement uses TRBV7-2 and TRBJ2-1; 8 bases align to TRBD1. The sequenced material came from peripheral blood. CDR3 region: CASAREPGWTGRDGEQFF. In DNA form, the CDR3 reads TGTGCCAGCGCCAGAGAACCGGGCTGGACAGGGCGGGATGGTGAGCAGTTCTTC.